What follows are 19 T cell receptor beta chains derived from one specimen sequenced in a study of blood T cell repertoires in COVID-19. The assay was immunoSEQ multiplex PCR, and TCRdb's table has in-frame clones only and misses some. The repertoire includes under 300,000 clones, around 84% of them detected once, and 6% to 9% sits in the top ten. The sample consisted of peripheral blood. The receptors originated from a woman aged 65 to 85 with active or convalescent COVID-19.

About this clone itself: Compared with germline, one end of the junction differs, possibly owing to a read error. This chain links TRBV6-1 with TRBJ1-2; 7 bases fit TRBD1. CDR1 MNHNS and CDR2 SASEGT come from the germline V gene. The CDR3 has 16 amino acids. CDR3: CASSEDRDLFTYGYTF. The CDR3 bases are TGTGCCAGCAGCGAAGACAGGGACCTGTTTACCTATGGCTACACCTTC.

V is TRBV5-4 and J is TRBJ1-3, with D perhaps TRBD1 (5 bases). The CDR3 is 15 amino acids. The V end was cut by 4 bases, the J end by 0 bases, with 11 bases between. CDR1 and CDR2 (germline): SGHNT, YYREEE (reference sequence). The CDR3 here is CASSIQDFSGNTIYF. The CDR3 nucleotides read TGTGCCAGCAGCATACAGGATTTCTCTGGAAACACCATATATTTT. The full variable domain, completed using reference TRBV5-4 and TRBJ1-3, is ETGVTQSPTHLIKTRGQQVTLRCSSQSGHNTVSWYQQALGQGPQFIFQYYREEENGRGNFPPRFSGLQFPNYSSELNVNALELDDSALYLCASSIQDFSGNTIYFGEGSWLTVV.

The V and J genes are TRBV6-1 and TRBJ2-2, with D perhaps matching TRBD1 (6 bases). Germline V gives CDR1 MNHNS, CDR2 SASEGT. Trimming removed 2 bases at V and 1 base at J, with 11 bases between. The CDR3 is 16 amino acids. CDR3 residues: CASSEPTGMNTGELFF. The DNA of the CDR3 is TGTGCCAGCAGTGAACCGACAGGAATGAACACCGGGGAGCTGTTTTTT.

This chain joins TRBV6-5 and TRBJ1-6; 8 nucleotides agree with TRBD1. The germline V gene encodes CDR1 MNHEY and CDR2 SVGAGI. This CDR3 has 15 amino acids. J was trimmed by 10 bases and V by 6 bases; bases with no gene match: 11. CDR3: CASRPTGTGGSPLHF. The CDR3 DNA sequence: TGTGCCAGCAGGCCGACCGGGACAGGCGGATCACCCCTCCACTTT.

This clone was observed once. The V and J genes are TRBV6-6 and TRBJ2-7; TRBD2 aligns across 13 bases. Germline V gene lookup returns CDR1 MNHNY and CDR2 SVGAGI (reference sequence). The CDR3 consists of 12 residues. V shed 10 bases, J shed 9 bases, and the junction held 6 bases outside the gene matches. The CDR3 DNA follows: TGTGCCACTACTAGCGGGGGGGCCGCGCAGTACTTC. This gives the protein CATTSGGAAQYF.

The rearrangement links TRBV7-2 to TRBJ1-5, with a possible D match to TRBD1 (5 bases). V lost 2 bases, J lost 9 bases, and 8 bases lay in between. The CDR3 extends over 12 amino acids. Germline assignment: CDR1 SGHTA and CDR2 FQGNSA. This CDR3 reads CASSLWQGPQHF. The CDR3 DNA sequence: TGTGCCAGCAGCTTATGGCAGGGGCCCCAGCATTTT.

The V and J genes are TRBV24-1 and TRBJ2-3; 9 bases fit TRBD1. Germline CDR1 KGHDR, CDR2 SFDVKD. This CDR3 spans 14 amino acids. With 9 bases clipped from V and 4 bases from J, the junction kept 7 bases outside the gene matches. CDR3 nucleotide sequence: TGTGCCACCTCCGGGACAGGGCGTCCAGATACGCAGTATTTT. This encodes CATSGTGRPDTQYF.

The rearrangement uses TRBV2 and TRBJ1-5; D gene ambiguous. The CDR3 contains 14 residues. V lost 7 bases and J lost 4, with 14 bases in between. From germline, CDR1 is SNHLY and CDR2 FYNNEI. CDR3 DNA: TGTGCCAGCACAGGCATAGGGAGGAATCAGCCCCAGCATTTT. Translation: CASTGIGRNQPQHF.

The chain carries TRBV25-1 and TRBJ1-6; D may be TRBD1 (6 bases). The CDR3 has 14 amino acids. Germline V lookup: CDR1 MGHDK, CDR2 SYGVNS. V lost 3 bases, J lost 9 bases, and 12 bases lay in between. CDR3 loop: CASSDAGAGSPLHF. In nucleotides, the CDR3 is TGTGCCAGCAGTGACGCGGGGGCAGGTTCACCCCTCCACTTT.

This rearrangement joins TRBV6-5 to TRBJ2-2, with 9 bases identical to TRBD2. Trimming cost V 1 base and J 6 bases; bases outside gene matches: 6. Per the germline V gene, CDR1 is MNHEY and CDR2 is SVGAGI. This CDR3 spans 16 amino acids. The CDR3: CASSYWLAGSSGELFF. The DNA for the CDR3 is TGTGCCAGCAGTTACTGGCTAGCGGGGTCATCCGGGGAGCTGTTTTTT.

Here the CDR3 reads CASSQGSRETQYF. The CDR3 region has the DNA TGTGCCAGTAGTCAAGGCTCTAGGGAGACCCAGTACTTC. The V gene is TRBV19, the J gene TRBJ2-5; D call uncertain. The V gene's germline CDR1 is LNHDA and CDR2 SQIVND (reference sequence). The CDR3 length is 13 residues. The germline V and J ends were trimmed by 5 bases and 5 bases, with 12 bases remaining between them.

The V gene is TRBV12-3 or TRBV12-4, the J gene TRBJ2-1; unclear D gene. The germline V and J ends were trimmed by 2 bases and 6 bases, with 5 bases remaining between them. The CDR3 extends over 12 amino acids. The CDR3 DNA follows: TGTGCCAGCAGTTTACTCAGCAATGAGCAGTTCTTC. Residues: CASSLLSNEQFF.

The chain carries TRBV6-5 and TRBJ2-7; D is perhaps TRBD1 (5 bases). The CDR3 has 15 residues. The V end was cut by 0 bases, the J end by 2 bases, with 11 bases between. Germline values: CDR1 MNHEY, CDR2 SVGAGI. CDR3 nucleotides: TGTGCCAGCAGTTACTCGGACACCCTCACCTACGAGCAGTACTTC. Residues: CASSYSDTLTYEQYF.

This clone has only one observation. J is TRBJ1-1 and V is TRBV5-8; no definite D call. The CDR3 runs to 14 residues. The germline V gene encodes CDR1 SGHTS and CDR2 YDEGEE. V lost 4 bases and J 6 bases, leaving 16 bases between the germline ends. The CDR3 protein is CASSLETGRAEAFF. Here the CDR3 DNA reads TGTGCCAGCAGCCTGGAAACGGGAAGGGCTGAAGCTTTCTTT.

In this sample, this clone turned up a few times. The rearrangement joins TRBV10-3 to TRBJ1-2; no definite D call. The V and J ends lost 2 bases and 8 bases respectively, with 12 bases between them. The CDR3 is 13 amino acids. Looked up from germline, CDR1 is ENHRY and CDR2 is SYGVKD. In nucleotides, the CDR3 is TGTGCCATCAGTGAGAGGGAGTTTTACGGCTACACCTTC. Its translation: CAISEREFYGYTF.

The chain uses TRBV9 and TRBJ1-1; D remains ambiguous. The germline V and J ends were trimmed by 4 bases and 7 bases, with 17 bases remaining between them. This CDR3 region has 14 residues. From germline, CDR1 is SGDLS and CDR2 YYNGEE. CDR3 coding DNA: TGTGCCAGCAGCCTAGATAATGGGCCCTATGAAGCTTTCTTT. Amino acid sequence: CASSLDNGPYEAFF.

The chain joins TRBV6-5 to TRBJ2-1; 8 bases line up with TRBD2. CDR1 and CDR2 (germline): MNHEY, SVGAGI. The CDR3 sequence is 15 residues long. V gave up 5 bases and J gave up 11 bases; unmatched junction bases: 14. The CDR3 loop is CASSTGGLQGSKQFF. CDR3 in DNA: TGTGCCAGCAGTACGGGGGGGCTACAGGGTTCGAAGCAGTTCTTC.

The chain uses TRBV10-2 and TRBJ2-1; TRBD1 matches 11 bases. Germline CDR1 is WSHSY and CDR2 is SAAADI. This CDR3 contains 15 residues. Losses at the gene ends were 6 bases for V and 8 bases for J; bases not matched to a gene: 9. This CDR3 is CASRGGQGAWDEQFF. DNA of the CDR3: TGCGCCAGCAGGGGTGGACAGGGGGCATGGGATGAGCAGTTCTTC.

V usage is TRBV9 and J usage is TRBJ1-4; 10 bases line up with TRBD1. CDR1 is SGDLS, CDR2 YYNGEE, per germline. This CDR3 comprises 17 residues. Trimming at V came to 4 bases and at J to 8 bases, leaving 14 bases not matched to a gene. The CDR3 nucleotides read TGTGCCAGCAGCACGAGACAGGGGGCGCGATTAGGGGAAAAACTGTTTTTT. It encodes CASSTRQGARLGEKLFF.